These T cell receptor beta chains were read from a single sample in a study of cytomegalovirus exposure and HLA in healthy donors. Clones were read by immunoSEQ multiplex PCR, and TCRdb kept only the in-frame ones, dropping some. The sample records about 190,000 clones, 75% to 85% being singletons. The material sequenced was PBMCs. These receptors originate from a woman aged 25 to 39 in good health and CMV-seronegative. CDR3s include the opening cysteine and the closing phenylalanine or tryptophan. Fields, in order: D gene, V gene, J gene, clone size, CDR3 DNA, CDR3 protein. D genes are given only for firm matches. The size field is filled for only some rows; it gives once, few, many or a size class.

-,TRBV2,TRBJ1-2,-,TGTGCCAGCAGTGAATCCGTTCTAGCTAACTATGGCTACACCTTC,CASSESVLANYGYTF
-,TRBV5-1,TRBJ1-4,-,TGCGCCAGCAGCCGAGGGTCAACTAATGAAAAACTGTTTTTT,CASSRGSTNEKLFF
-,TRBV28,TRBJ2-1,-,TGTGCCAGCAGTTCCGCCGGGAGCTACAATGAGCAGTTCTTC,CASSSAGSYNEQFF
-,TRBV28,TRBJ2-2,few,TGTGCCAGCAGTTTAGGCGGGGAGGCCGGGGAGCTGTTTTTT,CASSLGGEAGELFF
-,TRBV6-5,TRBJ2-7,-,TGTGCCAGCAGTACATCTAGCTACTCCTACGAGCAGTACTTC,CASSTSSYSYEQYF
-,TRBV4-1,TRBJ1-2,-,TGCGCCAGCAGCCCCACGCCGGGGGGAAACACTAACTATGGCTACACCTTC,CASSPTPGGNTNYGYTF
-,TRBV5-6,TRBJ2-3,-,TGTGCCAGCAGCTTGGTAAAGGTTCGGGGGGCGCCCGATACGCAGTATTTT,CASSLVKVRGAPDTQYF
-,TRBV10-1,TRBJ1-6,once,TGCGCCAGCAGTGAGTCAGGGGTCTCACCCCTCCACTTT,CASSESGVSPLHF
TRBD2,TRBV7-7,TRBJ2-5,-,TGTGCCAGCAGCCGGACTAGCGGGGGGGCGATGGAAGAGACCCAGTACTTC,CASSRTSGGAMEETQYF
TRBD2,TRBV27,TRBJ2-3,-,TGTGCCACCCTAGCGGGAGGCCCAGATACGCAGTATTTT,CATLAGGPDTQYF
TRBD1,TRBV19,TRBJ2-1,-,TGTGCCAGTAGTACCCCGGGACAGGGGGCGCGGAATGAGCAGTTCTTC,CASSTPGQGARNEQFF
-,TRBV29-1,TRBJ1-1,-,TGCAGCTCACTCTATGGCACTGAAGCTTTCTTT,CSSLYGTEAFF
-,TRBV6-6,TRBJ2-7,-,TGTGCCAGCAGTTACTCCTACAGGACGTCCTACGAGCAGTACTTC,CASSYSYRTSYEQYF
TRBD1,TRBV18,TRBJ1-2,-,TGTGCCAGCTCACCGGGCCCGACCGGATTATCGGGACAGGGGCTATCGGCGTGGGGCTACACCTTC,CASSPGPTGLSGQGLSAWGYTF
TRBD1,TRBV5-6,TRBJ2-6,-,TGTGCCAGCAGCTTTCGAGGGGGCACTGGGGCCAACGTCCTGACTTTC,CASSFRGGTGANVLTF
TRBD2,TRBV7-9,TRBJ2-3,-,TGTGCCAGCAGCAATCTAGCGGGGGGGCCGGGAGATACGCAGTATTTT,CASSNLAGGPGDTQYF